Below are 13 T cell receptor beta chains sequenced from a single sample in a study of cytomegalovirus exposure and HLA in healthy donors. The PCR made use of 60 Vbeta and 13 Jbeta primers. Sequencing used immunoSEQ multiplex PCR; TCRdb keeps in-frame clones, though not all of them. The repertoire includes 99,000 or so clones, over 9% of them detected once, and around 5.9% sits in the top ten. The sample comprised PBMCs. These receptors were taken from a man aged 35-49 years in good health and CMV-seropositive.

Only a few counts were recorded for this clone. The rearrangement uses TRBV10-3 and TRBJ2-3; 8 bases are shared with TRBD1. CDR1 ENHRY and CDR2 SYGVKD come from the germline V gene. The V gene end was trimmed by 4 bases and the J gene end by 4 bases; junction bases not matched to a gene: 4. The CDR3 length is 14 residues. DNA of the CDR3: TGTGCCATCAGTGGACAGGGGTTGGCAGATACGCAGTATTTT. Its protein product is CAISGQGLADTQYF.

Only a few counts were recorded for this clone. Germline is not matched at one junction end, which may reflect a read error. The rearrangement links TRBV7-7 to TRBJ2-2; the D gene is possibly TRBD1 (6 bases). Germline V gene sequence: CDR1 SSHAT, CDR2 FNYEAQ (reference sequence). The length of the CDR3 is 15 residues. The DNA of the CDR3 is TGTGCTAGCAGCGCGATACAGGGTGGATCCGGGGAGCTGTTTTTT. The encoded protein is CASSAIQGGSGELFF.

This clone came up a few times. Other DNA sequences in this specimen translate into the identical CDR3. V gene TRBV28 combines with J gene TRBJ2-7, with 7 positions matching TRBD1. Germline V CDR1 and CDR2: MDHEN, SYDVKM. There are 13 residues in the CDR3. Trimming at V came to 5 bases and at J to 3 bases, leaving 4 bases not matched to a gene. The DNA for the CDR3 is TGTGCCAGCAGTCCAGGGGGACGCTACGAGCAGTACTTC. Amino acids: CASSPGGRYEQYF.

The genes are TRBV6-6 and TRBJ2-1; TRBD2 matches 11 bases. J was trimmed by 9 bases and V by 5 bases; bases with no gene match: 6. Looked up from germline, CDR1 is MNHNY and CDR2 is SVGAGI (reference sequence). The CDR3 has 14 amino acids. DNA of the CDR3: TGTGCCAGCAGTGTTAGCGGGAGGGAGGGTGAGCAGTTCTTC. Translation gives CASSVSGREGEQFF.

The chain combines TRBV11-2 with TRBJ1-3; D gene ambiguous. The CDR3 runs 15 residues. The germline V and J ends were trimmed by 1 base and 1 base, with 8 bases remaining between them. Looked up from germline, CDR1 is SGHAT and CDR2 is FQNNGV. The CDR3 nucleotides are TGTGCCAGCAGCTTAGCAGGTGGTTCTGGAAACACCATATATTTT. This encodes CASSLAGGSGNTIYF.

This clone was seen a handful of times. The rearrangement links TRBV19 to TRBJ2-1; 9 bases match TRBD1. After removal of 3 bases from V and 6 bases from J, the junction contained 6 bases not matched to a gene. CDR1 and CDR2 from the germline V gene are LNHDA and SQIVND (reference sequence). This CDR3 contains 15 residues. CDR3 nucleotides: TGTGCCAGTAGTATTGCCGGACAGGGGTTCAATGAGCAGTTCTTC. Translation: CASSIAGQGFNEQFF.

This clone was detected only a few times. The V and J genes are TRBV9 and TRBJ1-2; D gene uncertain. Germline CDR1 and CDR2: SGDLS and YYNGEE. V lost 2 bases, J lost 5 bases, and 7 bases lay in between. This CDR3 has 12 amino acids. CDR3 nucleotide sequence: TGTGCCAGCAGCGTTTCCAGATATGGCTACACCTTC. It translates to CASSVSRYGYTF.

This clone was counted only a few times. This chain uses TRBV6-4 with TRBJ1-5, with a tentative D call TRBD1 (6 bases). V lost 2 bases to trimming and J lost 3 bases, with 11 bases between them. The length of the CDR3 is 15 residues. CDR1 and CDR2 (germline): MRHNA, SNTAGT. Here the CDR3 reads CASSDPGQHNQPQHF. The CDR3 DNA is TGTGCCAGCAGTGACCCGGGACAACACAATCAGCCCCAGCATTTT.

The V and J genes are TRBV4-3 and TRBJ1-2; TRBD1 agrees at 7 bases. Germline CDR1 LGHNA, CDR2 YSLEER. Trimming at V came to 1 base and at J to 4 bases, leaving 6 bases not matched to a gene. This CDR3 has 15 residues. Here the CDR3 reads CASSQGSTGTYGYTF. CDR3 coding DNA: TGCGCCAGCAGCCAAGGCTCGACAGGGACCTATGGCTACACCTTC.

The J gene is TRBJ2-7, the V gene TRBV13, with D perhaps matching TRBD1 (5 bases). The CDR3 consists of 14 residues. CDR1 and CDR2 (germline): PRHDT, FYEKMQ (reference sequence). Trimming shortened V by 1 base and J by 6 bases, and 13 bases separated the two germline ends. This CDR3 is CASSLVQDRREQYF. In DNA form, the CDR3 reads TGTGCCAGCAGCTTAGTACAGGACCGCCGCGAGCAGTACTTC.

This clone was counted a few times. The gene calls are TRBV6-1 and TRBJ2-7; 7 bases are shared with TRBD1. Germline V gene data show CDR1 as MNHNS and CDR2 as SASEGT. V was clipped by 1 base and J by 5 bases; unmatched bases: 5. This CDR3 has 14 amino acids. CDR3 in DNA: TGTGCCAGCAGTGAAGACAGGGGTTTGAACGAGCAGTACTTC. It codes for CASSEDRGLNEQYF.

The chain is built from TRBV11-3 and TRBJ2-1; D not resolved. Germline V gene data show CDR1 as SGHNT and CDR2 as YENEEA. CDR3 length: 12 residues. V was cut by 1 base and J by 12 bases, with 10 bases left in between. The CDR3, as DNA: TGTGCCAGCAGCTTAGTAAGCCTTGGGCAGTTCTTC. It codes for CASSLVSLGQFF.

This clone has just a few counts. The gene calls are TRBV19 and TRBJ1-5, with 8 bases matching TRBD1. This CDR3 has 15 amino acids. V gave up 7 bases and J gave up 1 base; unmatched junction bases: 6. Looked up from germline, CDR1 is LNHDA and CDR2 is SQIVND (reference sequence). The CDR3 nucleotides are TGTGCCAGTACCGAGGACAGGGTCAGCAATCAGCCCCAGCATTTT. Translating it yields CASTEDRVSNQPQHF.